A single sample is the source of the 12 T cell receptor beta chains below, sequenced in a study of blood T cells in healthy people across ages. The authors ran a second PCR of about 6 to 12 cycles using a sample-barcoded 5' primer and a J-beta primer mix. TCRdb re-derived calls from the 5' RACE reads in MiXCR, one entry per CDR3 protein. The sample has about 580,000 distinct CDR3 sequences, roughly 48% seen once. The sample taken for sequencing was blood. These receptors were obtained from a man older than 75 in good health.

This clonotype was seen only a few times. The chain has TRBV29-1 and TRBJ1-5; D not resolved. Germline V gives CDR1 SQVTM, CDR2 ANQGSEA. With 4 bases removed from V and 4 bases from J, the gap between germline ends came to 11 bases. The CDR3 covers 13 residues. For the CDR3, the DNA is TGCAGCGTTGGTTGGGCAGAGAATCAGCCCCAGCATTTT. This sequence encodes CSVGWAENQPQHF.

This clonotype was seen more than once but under ten times. The chain uses TRBV6-6 and TRBJ1-5; no definite D call. CDR1 and CDR2 from the germline V gene are MNHNY and SVGAGI (reference sequence). The CDR3 spans 13 residues. The V gene lost 5 bases and the J gene lost 5 bases, with 10 bases spanning the gap. The CDR3 here is CASSGQTYQPQHF. CDR3 coding DNA: TGTGCCAGCAGTGGGCAGACCTATCAGCCCCAGCATTTT.

The J gene is TRBJ2-3, the V gene TRBV6-4; a possible D gene is TRBD2 (6 bases). The V end lost 2 bases, the J end lost 3 bases, and 12 bases lay between the germline ends. The CDR3 is made up of 15 amino acids. Germline CDR1 reads MRHNA; CDR2 reads SNTAGT. This CDR3 is CASSDVGSPTDTQYF. Here the CDR3 DNA reads TGTGCCAGCAGTGACGTCGGGAGTCCAACAGATACGCAGTATTTT.

V usage is TRBV27 and J usage is TRBJ2-3; no reliable D call. Trimming shortened V by 6 bases and J by 1 base, and 5 bases separated the two germline ends. The germline V gene encodes CDR1 MNHEY and CDR2 SMNVEV (reference sequence). This CDR3 comprises 12 residues. This chain's CDR3 is CASRDGTDTQYF. CDR3 nucleotide sequence: TGTGCCAGCAGGGACGGCACAGATACGCAGTATTTT.

This clonotype showed up just once. DNA of the CDR3: TGTGCCAGCAAGAGGGGGCGAACGGATGAGCAGTTCTTC. Translated, it gives CASKRGRTDEQFF. The chain employs TRBV2 and TRBJ2-1; 7 bases fit TRBD1. CDR1 and CDR2 from the germline V gene are SNHLY and FYNNEI. This CDR3 has 13 residues. Trimming at V came to 7 bases and at J to 8 bases, leaving 8 bases not matched to a gene.

The V call is TRBV20-1, the J call TRBJ2-3, with TRBD2 matching 11 bases. The CDR3 covers 13 residues. Trimming cost V 4 bases and J 5 bases; bases outside gene matches: 2. Germline CDR1 reads DFQATT; CDR2 reads SNEGSKA (reference sequence). The CDR3 nucleotides read TGCAGTGCTATGACTAGCGGGGAAGATACGCAGTATTTT. Translating gives CSAMTSGEDTQYF.

This clonotype has just a few counts. V usage is TRBV6-5 and J usage is TRBJ2-3, with D possibly being TRBD1 (5 bases). CDR1 is MNHEY and CDR2 is SVGAGI in the germline V gene. Trimming pared 5 bases from V and 2 bases from J, leaving 11 bases between. The CDR3 runs 14 residues. The CDR3 nucleotides read TGTGCCAGCAGTGACAGTCCAACCACAGATACGCAGTATTTT. Its protein product is CASSDSPTTDTQYF.

This rearrangement joins TRBV14 to TRBJ2-7, with D unclear. This CDR3 contains 13 residues. Trimming removed 4 bases from V and 4 bases from J, with 11 bases in between. Per the germline V gene, CDR1 is SGHDN and CDR2 is FVKESK. For the CDR3, the DNA is TGTGCCAGCAGCCCTAGGTTGTTTTACGAGCAGTACTTC. Translation gives CASSPRLFYEQYF.

V is TRBV20-1 and J is TRBJ2-7; 12 positions match TRBD2. The J call may be faulty, since TRBJ2-5 better matches the DNA end. CDR3 length equals 16 residues. Germline V gene lookup returns CDR1 DFQATT and CDR2 SNEGSKA (reference sequence). CDR3 DNA sequence: TGCAGTGCTAGAGATTCGACTAGCGGGAGTTTGGAGACCCAGTACTTC. This gives the protein CSARDSTSGSLETQYF.

The chain carries TRBV7-2 and TRBJ2-1; 8 nucleotides agree with TRBD2. CDR3 size: 18 residues. CDR1 and CDR2 from the germline V gene are SGHTA and FQGNSA. V dropped 0 bases and J dropped 4; count of bases not matched to a gene: 11. CDR3 in DNA: TGTGCCAGCAGCTTAGCGCCGCGGGGGGCAGGCTATTACAATGAGCAGTTCTTC. As protein: CASSLAPRGAGYYNEQFF.

The chain has TRBV4-2 and TRBJ2-3, with D unresolved. The CDR3 totals 14 residues. Deletions cut 1 base from V and 0 bases from J, with 5 bases between. Germline CDR1 is LGHNA and CDR2 is YNFKEQ. DNA for the CDR3: TGTGCCAGCAGCCAAGTGGGTAGCACAGATACGCAGTATTTT. Translation gives CASSQVGSTDTQYF.

V and J are TRBV7-2 and TRBJ2-1; 9 positions agree with TRBD2. The ends lost 1 base at V and 13 bases at J; junction bases unmatched: 14. CDR1 is SGHTA, CDR2 FQGNSA, per germline. This CDR3 spans 16 amino acids. CDR3 loop: CASSLDSGRGQETQFF. DNA of the CDR3: TGTGCCAGCAGCTTAGATAGCGGGAGAGGGCAAGAGACCCAGTTCTTC.